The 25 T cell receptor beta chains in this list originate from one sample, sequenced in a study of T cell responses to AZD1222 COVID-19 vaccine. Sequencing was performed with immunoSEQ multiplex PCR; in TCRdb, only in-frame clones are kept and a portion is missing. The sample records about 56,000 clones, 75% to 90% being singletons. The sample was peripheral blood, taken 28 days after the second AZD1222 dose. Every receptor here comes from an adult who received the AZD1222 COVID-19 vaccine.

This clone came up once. Here the CDR3 DNA reads TGTGCCAGCAGGGCCAGGGCAGGATCACAGCCCCAGCATTTT. Protein product: CASRARAGSQPQHF. This sequence joins TRBV28 and TRBJ1-5; D might be TRBD1 (5 bases). Deletions cut 6 bases from V and 7 bases from J, with 16 bases between. CDR3 length: 14 amino acids. Germline values: CDR1 MDHEN, CDR2 SYDVKM.

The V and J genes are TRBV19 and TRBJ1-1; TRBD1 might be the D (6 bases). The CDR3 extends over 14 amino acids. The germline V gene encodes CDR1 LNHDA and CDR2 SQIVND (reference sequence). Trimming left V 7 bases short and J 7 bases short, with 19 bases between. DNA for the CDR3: TGTGCCAGTAAGGAGGGGGTCCGCCTCGTTGAAGCTTTCTTT. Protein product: CASKEGVRLVEAFF.

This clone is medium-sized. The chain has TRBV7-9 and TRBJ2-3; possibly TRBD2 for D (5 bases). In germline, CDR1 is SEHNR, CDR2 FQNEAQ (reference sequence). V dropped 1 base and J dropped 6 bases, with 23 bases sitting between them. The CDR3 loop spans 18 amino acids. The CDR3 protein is CASSLGSFGNREEDTQYF. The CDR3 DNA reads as TGTGCCAGCAGCTTAGGGTCATTCGGGAACAGAGAAGAGGATACGCAGTATTTT.

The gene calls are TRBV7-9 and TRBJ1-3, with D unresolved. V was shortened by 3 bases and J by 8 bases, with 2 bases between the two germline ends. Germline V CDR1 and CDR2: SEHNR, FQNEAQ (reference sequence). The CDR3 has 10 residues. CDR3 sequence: CASSFDTIYF. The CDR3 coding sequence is TGTGCCAGCAGCTTTGACACCATATATTTT.

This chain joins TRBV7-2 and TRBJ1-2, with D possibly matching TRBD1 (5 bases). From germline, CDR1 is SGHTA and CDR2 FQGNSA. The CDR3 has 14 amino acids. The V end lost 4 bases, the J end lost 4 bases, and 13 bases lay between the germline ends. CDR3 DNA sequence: TGTGCCAGCAGCTCGGGGACCGGCGGCTATGGCTACACCTTC. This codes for CASSSGTGGYGYTF. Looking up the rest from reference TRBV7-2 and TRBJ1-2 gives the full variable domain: GAGVSQSPSNKVTEKGKDVELRCDPISGHTALYWYRQSLGQGLEFLIYFQGNSAPDKSGLPSDRFSAERTGGSVSTLTIQRTQQEDSAVYLCASSSGTGGYGYTFGSGTRLTVV.

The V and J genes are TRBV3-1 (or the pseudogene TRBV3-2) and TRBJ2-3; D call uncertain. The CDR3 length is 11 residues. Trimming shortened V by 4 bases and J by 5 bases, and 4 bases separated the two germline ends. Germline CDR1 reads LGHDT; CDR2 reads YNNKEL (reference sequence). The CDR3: CASSLGDTQYF. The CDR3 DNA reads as TGTGCCAGCAGCCTCGGAGATACGCAGTATTTT.

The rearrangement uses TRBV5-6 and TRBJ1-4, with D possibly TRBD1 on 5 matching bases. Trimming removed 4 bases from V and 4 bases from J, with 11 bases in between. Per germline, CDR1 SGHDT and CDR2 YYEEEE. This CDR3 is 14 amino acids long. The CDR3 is CASSPGTLNEKLFF. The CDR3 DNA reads TGTGCCAGCAGCCCTGGGACCCTTAATGAAAAACTGTTTTTT.

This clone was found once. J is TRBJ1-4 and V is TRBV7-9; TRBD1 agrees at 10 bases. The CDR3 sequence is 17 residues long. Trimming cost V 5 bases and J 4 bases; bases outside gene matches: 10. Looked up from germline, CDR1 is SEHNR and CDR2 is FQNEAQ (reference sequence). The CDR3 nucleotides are TGTGCCAGCAGCACCTCCACCGGACAGGGGGATAATGAAAAACTGTTTTTT. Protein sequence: CASSTSTGQGDNEKLFF.

The CDR3 region is CASSLQALPNEQFF. CDR3 bases: TGCGCCAGCAGCTTGCAGGCGCTTCCCAATGAGCAGTTCTTC. The chain has TRBV5-1 and TRBJ2-1; no reliable D call. This CDR3 has 14 amino acids. Trimming stripped 1 base from V and 6 bases from J, with 11 bases between. Germline loops: CDR1 SGHRS, CDR2 YFSETQ.

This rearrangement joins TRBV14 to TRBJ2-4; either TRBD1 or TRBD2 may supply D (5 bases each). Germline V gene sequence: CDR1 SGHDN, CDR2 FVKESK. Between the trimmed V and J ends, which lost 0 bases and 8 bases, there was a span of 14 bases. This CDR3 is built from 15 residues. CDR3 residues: CASSQDGVGADIQYF. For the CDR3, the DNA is TGTGCCAGCAGCCAAGATGGTGTCGGGGCGGACATTCAGTACTTC.

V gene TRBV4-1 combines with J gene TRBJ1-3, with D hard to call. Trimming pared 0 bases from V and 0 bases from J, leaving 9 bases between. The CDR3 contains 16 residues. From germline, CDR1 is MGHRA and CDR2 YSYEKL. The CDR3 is CASSQDRPLSGNTIYF. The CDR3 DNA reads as TGCGCCAGCAGCCAAGATCGTCCACTCTCTGGAAACACCATATATTTT.

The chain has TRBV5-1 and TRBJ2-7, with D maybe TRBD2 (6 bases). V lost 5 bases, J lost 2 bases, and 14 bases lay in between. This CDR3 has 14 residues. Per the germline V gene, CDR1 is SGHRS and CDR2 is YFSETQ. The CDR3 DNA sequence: TGCGCCAGCAGGGAGGGAAGGGTCCCCTACGAGCAGTACTTC. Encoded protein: CASREGRVPYEQYF. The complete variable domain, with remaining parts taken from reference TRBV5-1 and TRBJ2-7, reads KAGVTQTPRYLIKTRGQQVTLSCSPISGHRSVSWYQQTPGQGLQFLFEYFSETQRNKGNFPGRFSGRQFSNSRSEMNVSTLELGDSALYLCASREGRVPYEQYFGPGTRLTVT.

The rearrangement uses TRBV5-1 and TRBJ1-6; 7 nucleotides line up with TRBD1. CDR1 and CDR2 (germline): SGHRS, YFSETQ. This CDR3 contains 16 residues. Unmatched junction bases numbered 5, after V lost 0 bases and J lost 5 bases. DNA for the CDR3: TGCGCCAGCAGCTTGGTCGGGACAGCGCATAATTCACCCCTCCACTTT. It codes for CASSLVGTAHNSPLHF.

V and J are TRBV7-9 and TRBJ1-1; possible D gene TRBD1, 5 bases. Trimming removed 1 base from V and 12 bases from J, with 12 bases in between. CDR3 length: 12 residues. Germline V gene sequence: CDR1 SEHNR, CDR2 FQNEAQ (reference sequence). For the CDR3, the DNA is TGTGCCAGCAGCTTAGAAAAGGGGTCGACTTTCTTT. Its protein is CASSLEKGSTFF.

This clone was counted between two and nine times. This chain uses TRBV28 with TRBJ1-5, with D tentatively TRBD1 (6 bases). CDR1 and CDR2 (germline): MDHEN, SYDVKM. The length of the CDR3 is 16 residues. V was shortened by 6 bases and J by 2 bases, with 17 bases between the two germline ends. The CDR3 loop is CASRTRQVWGNQPQHF. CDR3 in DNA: TGTGCCAGCAGAACCCGACAGGTTTGGGGCAATCAGCCCCAGCATTTT. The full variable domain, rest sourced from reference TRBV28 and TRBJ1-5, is DVKVTQSSRYLVKRTGEKVFLECVQDMDHENMFWYRQDPGLGLRLIYFSYDVKMKEKGDIPEGYSVSREKKERFSLILESASTNQTSMYLCASRTRQVWGNQPQHFGDGTRLSIL.

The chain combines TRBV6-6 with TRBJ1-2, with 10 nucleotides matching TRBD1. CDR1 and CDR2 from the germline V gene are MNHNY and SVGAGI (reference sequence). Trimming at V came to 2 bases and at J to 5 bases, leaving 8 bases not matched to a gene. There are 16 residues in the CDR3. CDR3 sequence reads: CASSYRGTGAAYGYTF. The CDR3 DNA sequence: TGTGCCAGCAGTTACCGGGGGACAGGGGCCGCGTATGGCTACACCTTC.

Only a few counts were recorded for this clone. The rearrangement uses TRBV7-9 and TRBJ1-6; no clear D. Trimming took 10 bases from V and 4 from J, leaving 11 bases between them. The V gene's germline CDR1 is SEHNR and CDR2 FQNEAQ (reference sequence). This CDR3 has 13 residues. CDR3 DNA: TGTGCCACCGGACCGGGATATAATTCACCCCTCCACTTT. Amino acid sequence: CATGPGYNSPLHF. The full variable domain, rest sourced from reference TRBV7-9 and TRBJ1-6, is DTGVSQNPRHKITKRGQNVTFRCDPISEHNRLYWYRQTLGQGPEFLTYFQNEAQLEKSRLLSDRFSAERPKGSFSTLEIQRTEQGDSAMYLCATGPGYNSPLHFGNGTRLTVT.

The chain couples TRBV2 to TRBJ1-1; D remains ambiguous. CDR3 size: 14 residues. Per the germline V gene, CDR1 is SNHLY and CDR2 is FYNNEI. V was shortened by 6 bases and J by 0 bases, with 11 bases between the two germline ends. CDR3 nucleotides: TGTGCCAGCAGAGCGACATACCTGAACACTGAAGCTTTCTTT. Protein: CASRATYLNTEAFF.

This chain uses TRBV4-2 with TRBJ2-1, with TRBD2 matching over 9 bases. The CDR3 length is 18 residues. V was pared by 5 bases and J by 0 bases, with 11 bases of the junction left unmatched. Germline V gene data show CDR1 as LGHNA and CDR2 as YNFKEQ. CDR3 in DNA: TGTGCCAGCAGCTTGACTAGCGGTCAAAGGGGCTCCTACAATGAGCAGTTCTTC. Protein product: CASSLTSGQRGSYNEQFF.

The CDR3 protein is CSIRTGNTIYF. The CDR3 DNA reads TGCAGCATACGGACGGGAAACACCATATATTTT. The chain is built from TRBV29-1 and TRBJ1-3; the D is unclear. This CDR3 spans 11 amino acids. Trimming stripped 8 bases from V and 4 bases from J, with 9 bases between. Per the germline V gene, CDR1 is SQVTM and CDR2 is ANQGSEA.

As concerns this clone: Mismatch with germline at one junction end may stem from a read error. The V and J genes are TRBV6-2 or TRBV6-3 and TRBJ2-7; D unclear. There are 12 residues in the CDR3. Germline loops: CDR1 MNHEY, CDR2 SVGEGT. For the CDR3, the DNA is TGTGCCAGCAGTTACACGGCGAATGTTCGGGTCTTC. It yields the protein CASSYTANVRVF.

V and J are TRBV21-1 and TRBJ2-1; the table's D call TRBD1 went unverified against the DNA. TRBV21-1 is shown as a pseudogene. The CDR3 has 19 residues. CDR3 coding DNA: TGTGCCAGCAGCAAAGGTGGACAGGGATGTTGGGGTTCCTACAATGAGCAGTTCTTC. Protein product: CASSKGGQGCWGSYNEQFF.

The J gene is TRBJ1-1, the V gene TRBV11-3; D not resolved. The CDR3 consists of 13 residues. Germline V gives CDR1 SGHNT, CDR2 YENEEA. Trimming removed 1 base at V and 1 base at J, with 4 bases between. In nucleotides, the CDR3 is TGTGCCAGCAGCTTAGGACCGAACACTGAAGCTTTCTTT. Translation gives CASSLGPNTEAFF.

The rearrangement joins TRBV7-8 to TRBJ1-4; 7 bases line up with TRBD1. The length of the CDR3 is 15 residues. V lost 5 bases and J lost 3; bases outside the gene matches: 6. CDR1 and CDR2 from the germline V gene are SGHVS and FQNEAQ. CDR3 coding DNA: TGTGCCAGCAGCGTTAGGACAGGTCCTAATGAAAAACTGTTTTTT. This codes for CASSVRTGPNEKLFF.

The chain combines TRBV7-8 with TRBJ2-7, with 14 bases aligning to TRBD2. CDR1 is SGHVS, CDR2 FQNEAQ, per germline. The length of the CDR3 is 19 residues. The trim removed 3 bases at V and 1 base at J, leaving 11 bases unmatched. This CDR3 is CASSFGTSGSGGWSYEQYF. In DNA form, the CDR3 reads TGTGCCAGCAGCTTCGGGACTAGCGGGAGTGGAGGTTGGTCCTACGAGCAGTACTTC.